These 7 T cell receptor beta chains were sequenced from one sample in a study of blood T cell repertoires in COVID-19. Assay used: immunoSEQ multiplex PCR; TCRdb lists only in-frame clones, some missing. The table records 250,000 to 300,000 clones, around 79% of them present only once. Sample: peripheral blood. The receptors derive from a woman of 80 years or more with acute or convalescent COVID-19.

This sequence joins TRBV12-3 or TRBV12-4 and TRBJ1-1; maybe TRBD1 (6 bases). Deletions cut 2 bases from V and 4 bases from J, with 8 bases between. The CDR3 has 13 amino acids. CDR3 loop: CASSLRGATEAFF. The DNA of the CDR3 is TGTGCCAGCAGTTTACGGGGGGCCACTGAAGCTTTCTTT.

The chain employs TRBV15 and TRBJ1-5; 7 bases line up with TRBD1. This CDR3 region has 14 residues. Germline lookup yields CDR1 LNHNV and CDR2 YYDKDF (reference sequence). V was pared by 0 bases and J by 4 bases, with 0 bases of the junction left unmatched. The CDR3 is CATSRDRGNQPQHF. The DNA of the CDR3 is TGTGCCACCAGCAGAGACAGGGGGAATCAGCCCCAGCATTTT.

This clone has only a few counts. CDR3 residues: CASSIRYGTLEYGYTF. The CDR3 DNA reads TGTGCCAGTAGTATTCGTTATGGCACCCTGGAGTATGGCTACACCTTC. This sequence joins TRBV19 and TRBJ1-2; the D is unclear. Deletions cut 3 bases from V and 5 bases from J, with 19 bases between. Germline CDR1 and CDR2: LNHDA and SQIVND (reference sequence). The CDR3 loop spans 16 amino acids.

The V gene is TRBV5-1, the J gene TRBJ1-1; a possible D gene is TRBD1 (5 bases). Germline loops: CDR1 SGHRS, CDR2 YFSETQ. The CDR3 spans 15 residues. V lost 2 bases and J 0 bases, leaving 11 bases between the germline ends. The CDR3 loop reads CASSFRQGLNTEAFF. The CDR3, as DNA: TGCGCCAGCAGCTTTAGGCAGGGCCTGAACACTGAAGCTTTCTTT.

The chain uses TRBV5-6 and TRBJ1-2, with 7 bases lining up with TRBD1. The CDR3 contains 12 residues. Per the germline V gene, CDR1 is SGHDT and CDR2 is YYEEEE. The junction had 2 bases not matched to a gene; V was cut back by 3 bases and J by 6 bases. The CDR3 reads CASSYDRDGYTF. The CDR3 DNA sequence: TGTGCCAGCAGCTACGACAGGGATGGCTACACCTTC.

V gene TRBV20-1 combines with J gene TRBJ2-2; 9 nucleotides line up with TRBD1. This CDR3 has 17 residues. Germline CDR1 reads DFQATT; CDR2 reads SNEGSKA (reference sequence). J gave up 0 bases and V 3 bases, and 8 bases lay outside the gene matches. In nucleotides, the CDR3 is TGCAGTGCTAGTAACCTACAGGGGGCAACGAACACCGGGGAGCTGTTTTTT. It specifies CSASNLQGATNTGELFF.

The chain employs TRBV20-1 and TRBJ1-2; the match to TRBD1 covers 9 bases. The CDR3 contains 13 residues. The germline gives CDR1 DFQATT, CDR2 SNEGSKA (reference sequence). V was clipped by 3 bases and J by 7 bases; unmatched bases: 6. The CDR3 here is CSASPGQGSGYTF. As DNA, the CDR3 is TGCAGTGCTAGTCCGGGACAGGGCTCTGGCTACACCTTC.